This note documents a single T cell receptor beta chain sequence. Its cognate antigen has yet to be identified. Base qualities are not at hand, and no much larger clone is one base apart. Naive T cells were defined as viable CD3+CD4+ or CD3+CD8+ cells that were CCR7+CD45RA+CD45RO-CD95-CD27+CD28+. Peripheral blood samples were provided by related bone marrow donors on the day of marrow donation. Peripheral blood and bone marrow mononuclear cells were isolated by Ficoll-Hypaque density centrifugation and were cryopreserved. CD4+ and CD8+ T cells, including naive and memory subsets, were sorted by FACS on a FACSAria II. These data are taken from a study of T cells after posttransplantation cyclophosphamide (dated by TCRdb to the mid-2010s). Concerning the study at large: Using TRB sequencing, the study followed how the T cell repertoire rebuilt after myeloablative bone marrow transplantation with posttransplantation cyclophosphamide given as GVHD prophylaxis. Blood from every one of the approximately 33 PTCy patients who had 1-year posttransplant specimens underwent TRB sequencing. Public TRB sequences were checked against a database of over 3,500 sequences associated with responses to pathogens, tumor antigens, self-antigens and alloantigens. In 3 patients, up to about 3 additional blood samples taken between 2 and 5.2 years after transplant also underwent TRB sequencing, as did pretransplant blood from 4 patients. Because TRA and TRB clonality correlated tightly in several samples, later TCR analyses were limited to TRB. Antigen receptor sequencing was done on samples from about 40 PTCy-treated patients and from 15 to 20 related bone marrow donors of those patients.

From the cysteine through the phenylalanine, the CDR3 covers 17 amino acids. Just the 51-base CDR3 DNA is kept, in frame starting at base 1. Here V drops 0 bases and J drops 5 bases, and the junction holds 9 bases not matched to any gene. CDR1 is given as ENHRY and CDR2 as SYGVKD, both from the germline V gene. General findings and caveats noted by the study authors: The TRB repertoires of T cells infiltrating skin or GI tract showed only limited overlap with the TRB repertoires of T cells in blood. Across over 40 patients, TRB clonality was highly associated with recipient CMV seropositivity and CMV reactivation, and PTCy diversity was similar to diversity in CNI/methotrexate controls. Donor-recipient similarity was low at 1-2 months but rose over the first year, and later blood repertoires were often dominated by donor CD8+ memory clones.

TRB sequencing used genomic DNA with the immunoSEQ assay at survey resolution or the hsTCRB kit. Per the authors' processing: The immunoSEQ software was used for initial read processing, and the LymphoSeq R package was used for repertoire analyses. Clonality was calculated as 1 minus normalized Shannon entropy, and the Gini coefficient was also calculated for each TRB dataset. To infer phenotypes in unsorted samples, TRB sequences from sorted subsets of the recipient or donor were mapped onto the unsorted samples of the same recipient. This immuneACCESS table, as held by TCRdb, lists in-frame sequences with V and J called but not all clones. Of the missing ones, under half trace to an unresolved V gene in checked studies; the others have no known cause. V and J calls and clone size come straight from that table; D and trimming were deduced from the DNA. The sample table lists about 20,000 clones, over 95% of them with a count of one. The ten top clones hold more than 0.15% of the sample.

This TCR was recovered from a man aged 40-50 years in good health, CMV-negative, and a related stem cell transplant donor. The sequence joins TRBV10-3 to TRBJ1-5; TRBD1 lines up with 8 middle nucleotides. The material sequenced was naive CD4+ T cells sorted from PBMCs. The CDR3 corresponds to CAISESLGGRGHQPQHF. In nucleotide form, the sequence is TGTGCCATCAGTGAGTCGCTGGGGGGCAGGGGGCATCAGCCCCAGCATTTT.